The TCR beta chain under discussion was sequenced for a study of blood T cell repertoires in COVID-19. Turning to the study itself: The origin of the acute and convalescent COVID-19 samples was the United States, Italy and Spain. The analysed material was cDNA or gDNA that came from T cells, B-cell-depleted T cells, or PBMCs.

V lost 5 bases and J lost 5, with 14 bases in between. The CDR3 runs to 14 residues. Per germline, CDR1 PRHDT and CDR2 FYEKMQ (reference sequence). In the original workflow: Reference gene primer amplification gave estimated nucleated cell counts. Profiling relied on immunoSEQ multiplex PCR, and the TCRdb table lists in-frame clones only, not all of them. The DNA was the basis for D and trimming; V, J and clone size are from that table. The table lists roughly 80,000 clones, 65% to 85% of them singletons, with 5.8% in the top ten. The rearrangement uses TRBV13 and TRBJ2-3, with D tentatively TRBD1 (6 bases). Source material: peripheral blood. This clonotype was obtained from a man aged 55 to 70 with active or convalescent COVID-19. CDR3 residues: CASSPGDQRDTQYF. CDR3 DNA sequence: TGTGCCAGCAGCCCAGGGGACCAGCGAGATACGCAGTATTTT. Full variable domain (remainder filled in from reference TRBV13 and TRBJ2-3): AAGVIQSPRHLIKEKRETATLKCYPIPRHDTVYWYQQGPGQDPQFLISFYEKMQSDKGSIPDRFSAQQFSDYHSELNMSSLELGDSALYFCASSPGDQRDTQYFGPGTRLTVL.